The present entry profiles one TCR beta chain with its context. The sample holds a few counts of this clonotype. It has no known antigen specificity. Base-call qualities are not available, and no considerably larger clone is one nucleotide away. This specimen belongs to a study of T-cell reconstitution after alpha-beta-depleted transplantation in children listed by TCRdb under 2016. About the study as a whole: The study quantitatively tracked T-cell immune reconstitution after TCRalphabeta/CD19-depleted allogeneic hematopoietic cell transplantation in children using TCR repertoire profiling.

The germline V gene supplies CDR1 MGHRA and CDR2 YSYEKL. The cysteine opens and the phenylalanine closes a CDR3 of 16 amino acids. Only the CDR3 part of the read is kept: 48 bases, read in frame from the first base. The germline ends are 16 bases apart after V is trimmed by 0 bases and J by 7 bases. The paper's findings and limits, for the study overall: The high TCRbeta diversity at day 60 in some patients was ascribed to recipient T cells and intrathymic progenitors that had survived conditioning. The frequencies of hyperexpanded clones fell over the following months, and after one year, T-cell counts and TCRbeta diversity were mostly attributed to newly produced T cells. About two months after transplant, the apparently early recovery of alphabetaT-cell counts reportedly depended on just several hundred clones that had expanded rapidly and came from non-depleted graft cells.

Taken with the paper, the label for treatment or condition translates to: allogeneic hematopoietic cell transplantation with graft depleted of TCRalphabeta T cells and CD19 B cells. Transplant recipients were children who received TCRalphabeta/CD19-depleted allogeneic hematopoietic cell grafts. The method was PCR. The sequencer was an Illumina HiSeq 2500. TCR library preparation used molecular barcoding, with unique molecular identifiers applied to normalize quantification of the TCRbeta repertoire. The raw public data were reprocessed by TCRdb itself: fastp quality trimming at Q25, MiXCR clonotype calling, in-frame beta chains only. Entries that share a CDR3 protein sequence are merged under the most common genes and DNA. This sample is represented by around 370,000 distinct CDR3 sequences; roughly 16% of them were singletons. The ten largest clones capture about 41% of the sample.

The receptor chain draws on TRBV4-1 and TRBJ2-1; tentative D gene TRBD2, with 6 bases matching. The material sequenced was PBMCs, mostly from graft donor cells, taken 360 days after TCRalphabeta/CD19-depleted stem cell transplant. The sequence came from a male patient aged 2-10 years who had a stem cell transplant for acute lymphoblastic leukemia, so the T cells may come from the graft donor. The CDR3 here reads CASSQDGDAGTNEQFF. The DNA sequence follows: TGCGCCAGCAGCCAAGATGGGGACGCAGGGACTAATGAGCAGTTCTTC.